The 18 T cell receptor beta chains below all came from one sample that was sequenced in a study of PD-L1 blockade in urothelial cancer. Specified time point: peripheral blood 6 weeks after treatment start. This table comes from immunoSEQ multiplex PCR, and its TCRdb copy is limited to in-frame clones, with some not included. Altogether 48,000 or so clones are present, 65% to 85% being singletons, with the ten largest covering approximately 8.8%. The source was PBMCs, collected around atezolizumab (anti-PD-L1) treatment. Receptors were obtained from a man between 65 and 85 years old with urothelial cancer.

The CDR3 is CASSPRQELSNQPQHF. CDR3 coding DNA: TGTGCCAGTAGTCCGAGACAAGAGCTAAGCAATCAGCCCCAGCATTTT. The rearrangement links TRBV19 to TRBJ1-5, with D unresolved. This CDR3 comprises 16 residues. The V gene's germline CDR1 is LNHDA and CDR2 SQIVND (reference sequence). The V end was cut by 5 bases, the J end by 1 base, with 15 bases between.

The J gene is TRBJ1-1, the V gene TRBV27; D call uncertain. Per the germline V gene, CDR1 is MNHEY and CDR2 is SMNVEV (reference sequence). This CDR3 is built from 14 residues. The ends were cut back, 4 bases at V and 5 bases at J, with 14 bases in the middle. CDR3 region: CASSYSVPPTEAFF. The CDR3 DNA is TGTGCCAGCAGTTATTCAGTCCCTCCAACTGAAGCTTTCTTT.

This clone was recorded only once. The chain employs TRBV25-1 and TRBJ2-2; TRBD1 might be the D (6 bases). CDR1 is MGHDK, CDR2 SYGVNS, per germline. The CDR3 is 15 amino acids. Deletions cut 2 bases from V and 3 bases from J, with 10 bases between. The DNA for the CDR3 is TGTGCCAGCAGTGAACACAGGGACGACACCGGGGAGCTGTTTTTT. Translated: CASSEHRDDTGELFF.

This clone was counted a single time. The rearrangement links TRBV6-1 to TRBJ1-2; TRBD1 might be the D (6 bases). The CDR3 has 14 amino acids. The V end lost 4 bases, the J end lost 1 base, and 10 bases lay between the germline ends. Germline CDR1 reads MNHNS; CDR2 reads SASEGT. The CDR3 DNA reads TGTGCCAGCAGTGGGATACAGGGTAACTATGGCTACACCTTC. The encoded protein is CASSGIQGNYGYTF.

V usage is TRBV10-2 and J usage is TRBJ2-7, with a possible D match to TRBD2 (6 bases). Trimming stripped 10 bases from V and 1 base from J, with 14 bases between. The CDR3 length is 13 residues. The V gene's germline CDR1 is WSHSY and CDR2 SAAADI. The CDR3, as DNA: TGCGCCACTCAAAAGGACTATTCCTACGAGCAGTACTTC. Encoded protein: CATQKDYSYEQYF.

The chain employs TRBV11-2 and TRBJ2-7, with a weak D call TRBD2 (7 bases). The CDR3 runs 14 residues. Germline assignment: CDR1 SGHAT and CDR2 FQNNGV. V lost 10 bases and J 2 bases, leaving 18 bases between the germline ends. The chain's CDR3 is CATAEGGGPYEQYF. The CDR3 DNA sequence: TGTGCCACCGCTGAGGGGGGAGGGCCCTACGAGCAGTACTTC.

J is TRBJ2-7 and V is TRBV9, with 10 bases aligning to TRBD2. From germline, CDR1 is SGDLS and CDR2 YYNGEE. With 3 bases clipped from V and 4 bases from J, the junction kept 1 base outside the gene matches. The CDR3 consists of 13 residues. CDR3 sequence reads: CASSEGLAYEQYF. The CDR3 nucleotides read TGTGCCAGCAGCGAGGGACTAGCGTACGAGCAGTACTTC.

The chain links TRBV4-1 to TRBJ1-2, with 7 bases aligning to TRBD1. The length of the CDR3 is 17 residues. From germline, CDR1 is MGHRA and CDR2 YSYEKL. V dropped 1 base and J dropped 0; count of bases not matched to a gene: 8. CDR3: CASSQVGRGAANYGYTF. The DNA of the CDR3 is TGCGCCAGCAGCCAAGTGGGCAGGGGGGCAGCTAACTATGGCTACACCTTC.

This chain uses TRBV18 with TRBJ1-1; D is uncertain. Looked up from germline, CDR1 is KGHSH and CDR2 is LQKENI. V was pared by 3 bases and J by 3 bases, with 14 bases between. The CDR3 extends over 15 amino acids. This CDR3 is CASSPTSTMDTEAFF. CDR3 bases: TGTGCCAGCTCACCGACAAGTACAATGGACACTGAAGCTTTCTTT.

V is TRBV7-2 and J is TRBJ1-1; no clear D. Germline lookup yields CDR1 SGHTA and CDR2 FQGNSA. V was trimmed by 3 bases and J by 1 base, leaving 9 bases between them. The CDR3 runs 14 residues. The DNA for the CDR3 is TGTGCCAGCAGCTTGTACGCGGCGAACACTGAAGCTTTCTTT. Amino acids: CASSLYAANTEAFF. The entire variable domain, with the rest obtained from reference TRBV7-2 and TRBJ1-1, is as follows: GAGVSQSPSNKVTEKGKDVELRCDPISGHTALYWYRQSLGQGLEFLIYFQGNSAPDKSGLPSDRFSAERTGGSVSTLTIQRTQQEDSAVYLCASSLYAANTEAFFGQGTRLTVV.

The rearrangement uses TRBV5-1 and TRBJ2-3; 8 bases fit TRBD2. After removal of 1 base from V and 5 bases from J, the junction contained 9 bases not matched to a gene. CDR3 length: 16 amino acids. CDR1 and CDR2 from the germline V gene are SGHRS and YFSETQ. The CDR3 protein is CASSLSLASGRDTQYF. CDR3 coding DNA: TGCGCCAGCAGCTTGAGTTTGGCTAGCGGGCGAGATACGCAGTATTTT.

This clone was found once. This chain uses TRBV7-2 with TRBJ2-2; D is possibly TRBD2 (6 bases). Germline V lookup: CDR1 SGHTA, CDR2 FQGNSA. The CDR3 is 16 amino acids. V was pared by 1 base and J by 3 bases, with 12 bases between. DNA for the CDR3: TGTGCCAGCAGCTTAGTCGAGGTAGCGGACACCGGGGAGCTGTTTTTT. Its protein is CASSLVEVADTGELFF.

The genes are TRBV5-6 and TRBJ2-1; 11 nucleotides match TRBD1. Germline V lookup: CDR1 SGHDT, CDR2 YYEEEE. After removal of 1 base from V and 7 bases from J, the junction contained 7 bases not matched to a gene. The CDR3 runs 16 residues. For the CDR3, the DNA is TGTGCCAGCAGCTTGACTACCGGGACAGGGGGGAATGAGCAGTTCTTC. Protein: CASSLTTGTGGNEQFF.

This chain joins TRBV12-5 and TRBJ1-1, with TRBD1 matching 8 bases. There are 17 residues in the CDR3. Unmatched junction bases numbered 8, after V lost 1 base and J lost 1 base. In germline, CDR1 is LGHNT, CDR2 FRNRAP. The CDR3: CASGLDPGGRGNTEAFF. The CDR3 DNA follows: TGTGCTAGTGGTTTGGACCCAGGGGGCAGGGGGAACACTGAAGCTTTCTTT.

This chain links TRBV7-9 with TRBJ1-2, with a possible D match to TRBD1 (5 bases). Looked up from germline, CDR1 is SEHNR and CDR2 is FQNEAQ (reference sequence). The CDR3 extends over 15 amino acids. V lost 3 bases to trimming and J lost 8 bases, with 19 bases between them. In DNA, the CDR3 is TGTGCCAGCAGCTTGGATGCCAGGGAGGTACGAGGCTACACCTTC. It specifies CASSLDAREVRGYTF.

This clone was detected once. The J gene is TRBJ2-1, the V gene TRBV18, with TRBD2 identical over 8 bases. The CDR3 runs to 15 residues. The V and J ends lost 2 bases and 7 bases, in that order; junction bases with no gene match: 7. CDR1 is KGHSH, CDR2 LQKENI, per germline. Here the CDR3 DNA reads TGTGCCAGCTCACCAGAGCGGGAGAACCTGAATGAGCAGTTCTTC. It yields the protein CASSPERENLNEQFF.

The CDR3 sequence is CASSLDTRLEAFF. CDR3 sequence (DNA): TGTGCCAGCAGCTTGGATACAAGACTTGAAGCTTTCTTT. The chain links TRBV7-9 to TRBJ1-1; D gene unclear. The ends were cut back, 3 bases at V and 7 bases at J, with 12 bases in the middle. The CDR3 is 13 residues long. The germline gives CDR1 SEHNR, CDR2 FQNEAQ (reference sequence).

The chain recombines TRBV7-9 with TRBJ1-1; D unclear. CDR3 size: 13 residues. Trimming pared 8 bases from V and 9 bases from J, leaving 19 bases between. Per the germline V gene, CDR1 is SEHNR and CDR2 is FQNEAQ (reference sequence). The CDR3 nucleotides are TGTGCCAGCCGCAACCTTGACTTCCCAAAAGCTTTCTTT. Protein: CASRNLDFPKAFF. Full variable domain (outside the CDR3, taken from reference TRBV7-9 and TRBJ1-1): DTGVSQNPRHKITKRGQNVTFRCDPISEHNRLYWYRQTLGQGPEFLTYFQNEAQLEKSRLLSDRFSAERPKGSFSTLEIQRTEQGDSAMYLCASRNLDFPKAFFGQGTRLTVV.